The 24 T cell receptor beta chains given below trace back to one sample, sequenced in a study of human T cells and chemical hapten exposure. TCRdb processed the RACE reads anew with MiXCR; each CDR3 protein has one entry. This sample has some 400,000 distinct CDR3 sequences, with around 5.5% found just once. Stated time point: pre-sensitization, week 0. The treatment is: therapeutic diphenylcyclopropenone sensitization with weekly scalp DPC. Sample: whole blood, taken in connection with sensitization to the hapten diphenylcyclopropenone (DPC). These TCRs come from a woman aged 45 to 65 with alopecia areata. Some clones in this sample may be carry-over from other donors' samples.

This clonotype was detected a few times. The V and J genes are TRBV12-3 or TRBV12-4 and TRBJ1-2; D might be TRBD1 (6 bases). This CDR3 is 12 amino acids long. Deletions cut 4 bases from V and 7 bases from J, with 10 bases between. The CDR3 nucleotides read TGTGCCAGCAGTTACAGGGTCGGTGGCTACACCTTC. It codes for CASSYRVGGYTF.

This rearrangement joins TRBV2 to TRBJ1-2; D not certain. This CDR3 is built from 10 residues. CDR1 is SNHLY, CDR2 FYNNEI, per germline. Trimming removed 7 bases at V and 10 bases at J, with 10 bases between. DNA of the CDR3: TGTGCCAGCAAAGGGAACCTCTACACCTTC. This gives the protein CASKGNLYTF. The variable domain in full, with the rest retrieved from reference TRBV2 and TRBJ1-2, is EPEVTQTPSHQVTQMGQEVILRCVPISNHLYFYWYRQILGQKVEFLVSFYNNEISEKSEIFDDQFSVERPDGSNFTLKIRSTKLEDSAMYFCASKGNLYTFGSGTRLTVV.

This sequence joins TRBV24-1 and TRBJ2-3, with D perhaps matching TRBD2 (6 bases). CDR3 size: 13 residues. Trimming stripped 8 bases from V and 3 bases from J, with 11 bases between. Germline V gene data show CDR1 as KGHDR and CDR2 as SFDVKD. CDR3: CATNEGRTDTQYF. DNA of the CDR3: TGTGCCACCAACGAGGGGAGGACAGATACGCAGTATTTT.

This chain joins TRBV29-1 and TRBJ1-1; unclear D gene. This CDR3 is built from 10 residues. The germline CDR1 and CDR2 sequences are SQVTM and ANQGSEA. The V gene lost 5 bases and the J gene lost 4 bases, with 5 bases spanning the gap. The DNA for the CDR3 is TGCAGCGTTTTCCTCACTGAAGCTTTCTTT. This codes for CSVFLTEAFF.

The table lists this clonotype with many counts. V is TRBV6-2 or TRBV6-3 and J is TRBJ2-1, with 9 bases fitting TRBD2. Germline values: CDR1 MNHEY, CDR2 SVGEGT. Trimming cost V 5 bases and J 7 bases; bases outside gene matches: 9. The CDR3 has 15 residues. The CDR3 is CASSLLFSGSNEQFF. The DNA for the CDR3 is TGTGCCAGCAGTCTCCTCTTTAGCGGGAGTAATGAGCAGTTCTTC.

This clonotype was picked up a small number of times. The chain carries TRBV12-3 or TRBV12-4 and TRBJ2-1; 7 bases agree with TRBD2. Trimming took 2 bases from V and 5 from J; bases not matched to a gene: 0. The CDR3 runs 13 residues. The CDR3 DNA reads TGTGCCAGCAGTTTACGGGGGGACAATGAGCAGTTCTTC. Translated: CASSLRGDNEQFF.

The sample holds a few counts of this clonotype. The chain has TRBV5-1 and TRBJ1-6, with a weak D call TRBD1 (5 bases). CDR1 is SGHRS, CDR2 YFSETQ, per germline. CDR3 size: 16 residues. V dropped 0 bases and J dropped 7 bases, with 14 bases sitting between them. CDR3 bases: TGCGCCAGCAGCTTGGTGGGGCCAATGGGGAATTCACCCCTCCACTTT. Protein product: CASSLVGPMGNSPLHF.

This clonotype occurred many times. The V call is TRBV12-3 or TRBV12-4, the J call TRBJ2-1; D not resolved. The CDR3 is made up of 13 amino acids. V was shortened by 6 bases and J by 0 bases, with 6 bases between the two germline ends. The CDR3 coding sequence is TGTGCCAGCAGGGCGGCCTCCTACAATGAGCAGTTCTTC. Translating gives CASRAASYNEQFF.

This clonotype was seen a few times. The CDR3 region has the DNA TGTGCCAGCGCACTAGGGTCTGAAGCTTTCTTT. Amino acids: CASALGSEAFF. J is TRBJ1-1 and V is TRBV6-6; the D is unclear. Germline V gives CDR1 MNHNY, CDR2 SVGAGI (reference sequence). V lost 8 bases, J lost 6 bases, and 10 bases lay in between. The CDR3 is 11 amino acids.

In its sample, this clonotype was seen many times. V is TRBV28 and J is TRBJ2-7; D not certain. The length of the CDR3 is 11 residues. Trimming shortened V by 7 bases and J by 3 bases, and 7 bases separated the two germline ends. Per the germline V gene, CDR1 is MDHEN and CDR2 is SYDVKM. The CDR3 DNA is TGTGCCAGCAACTCCATCTACGAGCAGTACTTC. Its translation: CASNSIYEQYF. Full variable domain (remainder filled in from reference TRBV28 and TRBJ2-7): DVKVTQSSRYLVKRTGEKVFLECVQDMDHENMFWYRQDPGLGLRLIYFSYDVKMKEKGDIPEGYSVSREKKERFSLILESASTNQTSMYLCASNSIYEQYFGPGTRLTVT.

This clonotype was counted only a few times. This rearrangement joins TRBV7-7 to TRBJ2-3, with D possibly TRBD2 on 6 matching bases. Germline V gene sequence: CDR1 SSHAT, CDR2 FNYEAQ (reference sequence). Trimming stripped 1 base from V and 4 bases from J, with 9 bases between. CDR3 length equals 14 residues. CDR3 residues: CASSLEVAADTQYF. The CDR3 coding sequence is TGTGCCAGCAGCTTAGAGGTAGCGGCAGATACGCAGTATTTT.

This clonotype was recorded a few times. The V call is TRBV7-9, the J call TRBJ1-6, with 7 bases identical to TRBD1. CDR3 length equals 13 residues. Per the germline V gene, CDR1 is SEHNR and CDR2 is FQNEAQ (reference sequence). With 6 bases clipped from V and 8 bases from J, the junction kept 4 bases outside the gene matches. The CDR3 spells CASRGGADSPLHF. The CDR3 DNA reads as TGTGCCAGCAGAGGGGGCGCAGATTCACCCCTCCACTTT.

This chain uses TRBV5-5 with TRBJ1-4, with unresolved D. Germline V gene data show CDR1 as SGHKS and CDR2 as YYEKEE (reference sequence). This CDR3 is 12 amino acids long. The V gene lost 4 bases and the J gene lost 5 bases, with 6 bases spanning the gap. This CDR3 reads CASSEGNEKLFF. In DNA, the CDR3 is TGTGCCAGCAGCGAAGGGAATGAAAAACTGTTTTTT.

This clonotype was seen ten or more times. The chain has TRBV6-2 or TRBV6-3 and TRBJ1-1; D remains ambiguous. This CDR3 has 14 amino acids. Germline assignment: CDR1 MNHEY and CDR2 SVGEGT. Between the trimmed V and J ends, which lost 7 bases and 0 bases, there was a span of 12 bases. The CDR3 nucleotides are TGTGCCAGCAACGGAGGGCAGATGAACACTGAAGCTTTCTTT. Its translation: CASNGGQMNTEAFF.

In its sample, this clonotype was seen a few times. The rearrangement uses TRBV15 and TRBJ2-3, with 7 bases fitting TRBD2. The germline V gene has CDR1 LNHNV and CDR2 YYDKDF (reference sequence). The CDR3 loop spans 13 amino acids. Trimming cost V 9 bases and J 2 bases; bases outside gene matches: 5. In DNA, the CDR3 is TGTGCCACTTCGAGCGGGGTCACAGATACGCAGTATTTT. Amino acids: CATSSGVTDTQYF.

Notes on this clonotype: The CDR3 ends on some other residue instead of the conserved phenylalanine or tryptophan, so this is likely a read error. The gene calls are TRBV5-1 and TRBJ2-3; D is ambiguous. V was cut by 0 bases and J by 0 bases, with 8 bases left in between. The length of the CDR3 is 15 residues. The germline V gene has CDR1 SGHRS and CDR2 YFSETQ. The CDR3 loop reads CASSLAHPSTDTQYS. DNA of the CDR3: TGCGCCAGCAGCTTGGCGCACCCTAGCACAGATACGCAGTATTCT.

In this sample, this clonotype turned up a few times. This chain connects TRBV18 to TRBJ1-6; possible D gene TRBD1, 5 bases. The V end lost 3 bases, the J end lost 7 bases, and 13 bases lay between the germline ends. The germline V gene encodes CDR1 KGHSH and CDR2 LQKENI. This CDR3 has 15 amino acids. The CDR3 reads CASSPRDGANSPLHF. The CDR3 DNA is TGTGCCAGCTCACCGAGGGACGGTGCAAATTCACCCCTCCACTTT.

Ten or more counts support this clonotype. V usage is TRBV6-5 and J usage is TRBJ1-5; D remains unclear. Germline V gene lookup returns CDR1 MNHEY and CDR2 SVGAGI. The CDR3 is made up of 14 amino acids. Trimming removed 4 bases from V and 6 bases from J, with 13 bases in between. CDR3 DNA: TGTGCCAGCAGTTCAACCCCTATTCTTCAGCCCCAGCATTTT. This translates into CASSSTPILQPQHF.

This clonotype was seen ten or more times. The chain employs TRBV6-6 and TRBJ2-2, with 10 bases lining up with TRBD2. Germline CDR1 MNHNY, CDR2 SVGAGI (reference sequence). V shed 2 bases and J 6 bases; nucleotides not matched to a gene: 6. This CDR3 is built from 16 residues. The CDR3 loop reads CASSYLASGSPGELFF. The CDR3 DNA is TGTGCCAGCAGTTACCTCGCTAGCGGGAGCCCCGGGGAGCTGTTTTTT.

The rearrangement links TRBV2 to TRBJ1-1; D is possibly TRBD1 (5 bases). The germline V gene encodes CDR1 SNHLY and CDR2 FYNNEI. This CDR3 contains 14 residues. The V end was cut by 1 base, the J end by 4 bases, with 10 bases between. The CDR3 protein is CASSEGGRGTEAFF. DNA for the CDR3: TGTGCCAGCAGTGAAGGGGGAAGGGGCACTGAAGCTTTCTTT.

This clonotype has ten or more counts. The CDR3 loop reads CSAIKRAAAQYF. The CDR3 DNA follows: TGCAGTGCTATTAAGCGGGCTGCGGCCCAGTACTTC. The genes are TRBV20-1 and TRBJ2-5; tentatively, D is TRBD2 (6 bases). V gave up 4 bases and J gave up 9 bases, with 15 bases separating them. The germline CDR1 and CDR2 sequences are DFQATT and SNEGSKA (reference sequence). The CDR3 sequence is 12 residues long.

This clonotype has more than one count but fewer than ten. This sequence joins TRBV7-2 and TRBJ2-3, with 14 bases identical to TRBD2. The junction had 3 bases not matched to a gene; V was cut back by 1 base and J by 3 bases. Germline loops: CDR1 SGHTA, CDR2 FQGNSA. This CDR3 is built from 17 residues. CDR3 sequence reads: CASSLGGLAGVTDTQYF. CDR3 sequence (DNA): TGTGCCAGCAGCTTAGGGGGACTAGCGGGGGTGACAGATACGCAGTATTTT.

This clonotype was recorded many times. J is TRBJ2-3 and V is TRBV21-1; no DNA check was done on the table's D call, TRBD1. TRBV21-1 is described as a pseudogene. CDR3 length equals 15 residues. Here the CDR3 reads CASGLPGALTDTQYF. The CDR3 region has the DNA TGTGCCAGCGGCCTTCCGGGAGCCCTCACAGATACGCAGTATTTT.

There are many counts of this clonotype. The chain joins TRBV13 to TRBJ2-7; D is unclear. The CDR3 is 14 amino acids. The V end was cut by 0 bases, the J end by 5 bases, with 11 bases between. Germline loops: CDR1 PRHDT, CDR2 FYEKMQ (reference sequence). The CDR3 here is CASSLGTQGHEQYF. The CDR3 DNA sequence: TGTGCCAGCAGCTTAGGTACCCAAGGTCACGAGCAGTACTTC.